Listed below are T cell receptor beta chains from one sample, sequenced in a study of blood T cell repertoires in COVID-19. Using immunoSEQ multiplex PCR, the repertoire was profiled, and TCRdb retains in-frame clones only, with some absent. Among approximately 300,000 clones listed, approximately 90% were seen once. Sequencing was done on a sample of peripheral blood. Source of these receptors: a man between 35 and 55 years old with acute or convalescent COVID-19. CDR3s leave out the opening cysteine and the closing phenylalanine or tryptophan. Each record gives: D gene, V gene, J gene, CDR3 protein. D genes are given only for firm matches.

D gene: -
V gene: TRBV20-1
J gene: TRBJ1-2
CDR3 protein: SALVNYGYT

D gene: TRBD1
V gene: TRBV5-4
J gene: TRBJ1-2
CDR3 protein: ASSLDRGGYT

D gene: TRBD2
V gene: TRBV9
J gene: TRBJ2-3
CDR3 protein: ASSVLAGATDTQY

D gene: -
V gene: TRBV29-1
J gene: TRBJ2-1
CDR3 protein: SVQTVNEQF

D gene: -
V gene: TRBV5-8
J gene: TRBJ1-5
CDR3 protein: ASSLQEDQPQH

D gene: TRBD1
V gene: TRBV27
J gene: TRBJ2-1
CDR3 protein: ASSLGDSNYNEQF

D gene: -
V gene: TRBV28
J gene: TRBJ1-2
CDR3 protein: ASSLSGNGYT

D gene: -
V gene: TRBV2
J gene: TRBJ1-5
CDR3 protein: ASTSALSNQPQH

D gene: -
V gene: TRBV6-5
J gene: TRBJ1-2
CDR3 protein: ASNPGGGGVYGYT

D gene: TRBD1
V gene: TRBV6-5
J gene: TRBJ2-2
CDR3 protein: ASSLGTGGSGELF

D gene: TRBD2
V gene: TRBV5-4
J gene: TRBJ2-3
CDR3 protein: ASSRVLAGGRDTQY

D gene: TRBD1
V gene: TRBV2
J gene: TRBJ1-2
CDR3 protein: ASMEDRTNYGYT

D gene: TRBD2
V gene: TRBV28
J gene: TRBJ2-1
CDR3 protein: ASNPSGGSSYNEQF

D gene: -
V gene: TRBV11-2
J gene: TRBJ1-1
CDR3 protein: ASSSYRVMNTEAF

D gene: -
V gene: TRBV18
J gene: TRBJ2-3
CDR3 protein: ASSPQRGSTDTQY

D gene: -
V gene: TRBV18
J gene: TRBJ1-6
CDR3 protein: ASSPSPVAGISPLH

D gene: -
V gene: TRBV7-9
J gene: TRBJ1-1
CDR3 protein: ASALPPRGEAF

D gene: -
V gene: TRBV2
J gene: TRBJ1-6
CDR3 protein: ASSDQDTDNSPLH

D gene: -
V gene: TRBV2
J gene: TRBJ1-1
CDR3 protein: AGSKGRNTEAF

D gene: -
V gene: TRBV25-1
J gene: TRBJ1-1
CDR3 protein: ASSYMNTEAF